One sample yielded the 3 T cell receptor beta chains listed below, sequenced in a study of spatial heterogeneity in lung cancer. As for time point: sample taken at primary tumor resection. The input material, whole RNA from tumor, nontumor lung or frozen PBMC, was sequenced unsorted. MiXCR, applied by TCRdb to the 5' RACE reads, yields one record per CDR3 protein. The sample has over 75,000 distinct CDR3 sequences; roughly a fifth are singletons. The sequenced sample was PBMCs, obtained at surgery. These receptor sequences come from a male donor with early-stage non-small cell lung cancer.

A few counts support this clonotype. This likely comes from a read error, as the CDR3 has no conserved phenylalanine or tryptophan at its end. The V gene is TRBV29-1, the J gene TRBJ1-1; 8 positions match TRBD1. Germline V CDR1 and CDR2: SQVTM, ANQGSEA. CDR3 length: 11 amino acids. The V segment lost 8 bases and the J segment 4 bases; nucleotides outside the gene matches: 3. The CDR3 protein is CSSGQGTEAFS. CDR3 DNA: TGCAGCAGCGGACAGGGCACTGAAGCTTTCTCT.

The J gene is TRBJ2-7, the V gene TRBV19, with TRBD2 matching 7 bases. Germline trimming cut 4 bases from V and 2 bases from J; bases unmatched to any gene: 14. This CDR3 has 17 amino acids. CDR1 is LNHDA, CDR2 SQIVND, per germline (reference sequence). DNA for the CDR3: TGTGCCAGTAGTACAAAGGGAGGGGTAAGGGGCCCCTACGAGCAGTACTTC. Translation gives CASSTKGGVRGPYEQYF.

The table lists this clonotype with a few counts. The chain uses TRBV12-3 or TRBV12-4 and TRBJ2-7, with TRBD1 matching 7 bases. The CDR3 has 16 amino acids. J gave up 3 bases and V 6 bases, and 14 bases lay outside the gene matches. CDR3 region: CASSLTGDRKYYEQYF. The CDR3 region has the DNA TGTGCCAGCAGCCTGACCGGGGACAGAAAATACTACGAGCAGTACTTC.